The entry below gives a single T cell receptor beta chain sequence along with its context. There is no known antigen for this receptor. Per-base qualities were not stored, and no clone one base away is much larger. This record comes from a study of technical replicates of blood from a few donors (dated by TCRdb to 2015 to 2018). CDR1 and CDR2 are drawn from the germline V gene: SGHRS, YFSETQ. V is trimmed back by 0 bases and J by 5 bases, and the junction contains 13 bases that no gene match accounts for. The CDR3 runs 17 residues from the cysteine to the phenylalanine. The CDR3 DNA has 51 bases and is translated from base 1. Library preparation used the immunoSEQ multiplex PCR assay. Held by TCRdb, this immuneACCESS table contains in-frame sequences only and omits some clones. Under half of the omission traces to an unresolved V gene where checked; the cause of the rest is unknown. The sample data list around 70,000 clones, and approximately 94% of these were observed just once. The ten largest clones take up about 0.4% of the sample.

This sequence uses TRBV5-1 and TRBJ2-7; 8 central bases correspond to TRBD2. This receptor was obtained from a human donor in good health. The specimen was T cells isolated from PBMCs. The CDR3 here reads CASSLGARLATQDEQYF. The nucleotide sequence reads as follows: TGCGCCAGCAGCTTGGGGGCCCGACTAGCGACCCAAGACGAGCAGTACTTC.